The present T cell receptor (beta chain) was sequenced within a study of neoadjuvant nivolumab and ipilimumab in lung cancer. Study-level information: Nivolumab 3 mg/kg was given days 1, 15 and 29, plus ipilimumab 1 mg/kg day 1 in combination.

Note on this clone: Its specificity is unknown.

Overall study results and limits: From pretherapy to surgery, tumor richness and clonality rose with dual therapy. Compared with tumor-adjacent uninvolved lung, resected tumors showed greater richness and clonality.

V was shortened by 1 base and J by 7 bases, with 11 bases between the two germline ends. CDR3 length equals 14 residues. The germline gives CDR1 MNHNS, CDR2 SASEGT. The assay was immunoSEQ multiplex PCR, and TCRdb's table has in-frame clones only and misses some. The table lists more than 7,500 clones, around 81% of them singletons. V is TRBV6-1 and J is TRBJ1-5, with unresolved D. This specimen consisted of peripheral blood, obtained before neoadjuvant nivolumab, alone or with ipilimumab. The sequence derives from an adult with non-small cell lung cancer. CDR3 sequence reads: CASSEGGKYQPQHF. The CDR3 region has the DNA TGTGCCAGCAGTGAAGGAGGGAAGTACCAGCCCCAGCATTTT.